The present TCR beta chain was sequenced within a study of tumor-infiltrating lymphocytes in primary liver carcinoma. Overall study context: Regardless of tissue type, samples showed similar yields of roughly 3.65 to 8 million productive TCRbeta reads.

The germline V gene has CDR1 LGHNA and CDR2 YSLEER. The CDR3 totals 16 residues. Findings and limits, study-wide: Blood had a significantly lower top-250-clone fraction than tumors did (p = 0.039).

The approximately 20-31 mg bulk tissue piece was not sorted before simultaneous RNA and DNA extraction. Those patients suffered from chronic HBV infection and were treatment-naive. TCR beta cDNA was reverse-transcribed from about 500 ng of total RNA. The reaction used a constant-region primer and ProtoScript II reverse transcriptase. Amplification in three nested multiplex PCR rounds with slightly modified ARM-PCR gave rise to TCR beta libraries. A C-beta reverse primer and TRBV1-TRBV30 forward primers served in each of the first two PCR rounds, at about 10 cycles apiece. TCRdb called the multiplex PCR reads again in MiXCR, with one record for every CDR3 protein. The sample gives 20,000 to 25,000 distinct CDR3 sequences, 75% to 80% of which show up once; roughly 43% is in the top ten. Concerning this clonotype: The antigen is not known. One junction end does not reproduce the germline sequence, and a read error may be involved.

The V gene is TRBV4-3, the J gene TRBJ2-1; no clear D. Sequencing was done on a sample of liver tumor tissue from sampling region 1. Sample subset: tumor region T1, superior pole. The sequence was collected from a woman aged 30 to 39 with primary liver carcinoma and hepatitis B virus infection. DNA of the CDR3: TGCGCCAGTAGCCAAGATGCTGGAAGATCCTACAATGAGCAGTTCTTC. This codes for CASSQDAGRSYNEQFF.